Listed below are T cell receptor beta chains from one sample, sequenced in a study of a mutant IDH1 vaccine in newly diagnosed glioma. Measured with immunoSEQ multiplex PCR; TCRdb has only the in-frame clones, and not every one. In the table there are fewer than 35,000 clones, approximately 78% of which are singletons. The antigens for these receptors are not known. The sample in question was PBMCs, obtained from a glioma patient whose treatment included an IDH1 peptide vaccine. These TCRs come from a man aged 25 to 40 with glioma. The CDR3 runs from the conserved cysteine through the conserved F or W. The order of the fields is J gene, clone size, V gene, D gene, CDR3 length, CDR3 protein, CDR3 DNA. D genes are given only for firm matches. Some rows mark clone size as missing; the rest say once, few, many or name a class of expanded clone.

TRBJ1-1 | - | TRBV7-2 | - | 14 | CASFSSRGDTEAFF | TGTGCCAGCTTTTCTTCTCGGGGGGACACTGAAGCTTTCTTT
TRBJ2-1 | - | TRBV19 | - | 15 | CASSMGGGPYNEQFF | TGTGCCAGTAGTATGGGAGGGGGCCCTTACAATGAGCAGTTCTTC
TRBJ1-5 | - | TRBV4-1 | - | 15 | CASSQDGGARQPQHF | TGCGCCAGCAGCCAAGATGGGGGGGCCAGGCAGCCCCAGCATTTT
TRBJ1-1 | few | TRBV14 | TRBD1 | 15 | CASSQVGQMNTEAFF | TGTGCCAGCAGCCAAGTGGGACAGATGAACACTGAAGCTTTCTTT
TRBJ2-2 | few | TRBV11-1 | TRBD1 | 14 | CASSPGQGTGELFF | TGTGCCAGCAGCCCTGGACAGGGCACCGGGGAGCTGTTTTTT
TRBJ2-2 | once | TRBV11-3 | - | 15 | CASSWGPINTGELFF | TGTGCCAGCAGCTGGGGACCGATAAACACCGGGGAGCTGTTTTTT
TRBJ2-2 | - | TRBV5-1 | - | 13 | CATQSGATGELFF | TGCGCCACCCAGTCCGGCGCCACCGGGGAGCTGTTTTTT
TRBJ2-2 | few | TRBV30 | - | 16 | CACRTYSGPNTGELFF | TGTGCCTGCAGGACATATAGCGGTCCGAACACCGGGGAGCTGTTTTTT
TRBJ1-1 | few | TRBV30 | - | 15 | CAWTRSGGGYTEAFF | TGTGCCTGGACCCGATCGGGAGGTGGGTACACTGAAGCTTTCTTT
TRBJ1-1 | - | TRBV7-3 | - | 13 | CASSLDLNTEAFF | TGTGCCAGCAGCTTAGATCTTAACACTGAAGCTTTCTTT
TRBJ1-4 | few | TRBV30 | TRBD1 | 15 | CAWSSTGGFNEKLFF | TGTGCCTGGAGTTCCACAGGGGGCTTCAATGAAAAACTGTTTTTT
TRBJ2-7 | - | TRBV5-1 | - | 13 | CASSPGLAAEQYF | TGCGCCAGCAGCCCCGGCCTTGCCGCCGAGCAGTACTTC
TRBJ1-1 | few | TRBV7-2 | - | 13 | CASSVRENTEAFF | TGTGCCAGCAGCGTACGGGAGAACACTGAAGCTTTCTTT
TRBJ2-2 | - | TRBV19 | TRBD2 | 15 | CASKLRGSVTGELFF | TGTGCCAGTAAGCTCCGCGGGAGTGTCACCGGGGAGCTGTTTTTT
TRBJ1-1 | - | TRBV30 | - | 17 | CAWSRPTQGRMNTEAFF | TGTGCCTGGAGTCGCCCCACCCAAGGACGGATGAACACTGAAGCTTTCTTT
TRBJ1-5 | - | TRBV6-1 | - | 17 | CASSEEVGTYSNQPQHF | TGTGCCAGCAGTGAAGAAGTCGGGACTTATAGCAATCAGCCCCAGCATTTT
TRBJ2-2 | - | TRBV29-1 | - | 12 | CSVGLDTGELFF | TGCAGCGTGGGACTGGACACCGGGGAGCTGTTTTTT
TRBJ2-2 | - | TRBV15 | - | 13 | CATSRDPRGKLFF | TGTGCCACCAGCAGAGATCCGAGGGGGAAGCTGTTTTTT
TRBJ2-4 | - | TRBV4-2 | - | 18 | CASSQDRGQLVPKNIQYF | TGTGCCAGCAGCCAAGATCGTGGACAGCTGGTTCCCAAAAACATTCAGTACTTC
TRBJ1-1 | - | TRBV5-1 | TRBD1 | 12 | CASSSGQGRAFF | TGCGCCAGCAGCTCCGGACAGGGGAGAGCTTTCTTT
TRBJ2-7 | - | TRBV5-1 | - | 16 | CASSLDIQSSSYEQYF | TGCGCCAGCAGCTTGGATATCCAGTCATCTTCCTACGAGCAGTACTTC
TRBJ1-1 | - | TRBV5-1 | TRBD1 | 14 | CASSASGGDTEAFF | TGCGCCAGCAGCGCCTCAGGGGGGGACACTGAAGCTTTCTTT
TRBJ2-2 | - | TRBV5-4 | - | 16 | CASSFTRQRDTGELFF | TGTGCCAGCAGTTTCACTCGACAGCGTGACACCGGGGAGCTGTTTTTT
TRBJ1-2 | - | TRBV27 | - | 13 | CASSGESNYGYTF | TGTGCCAGCAGTGGGGAGTCTAACTATGGCTACACCTTC
TRBJ1-1 | - | TRBV5-1 | TRBD1 | 17 | CASSLGSRGGMNTEAFF | TGCGCCAGCAGCTTGGGTTCCAGGGGGGGCATGAACACTGAAGCTTTCTTT
TRBJ2-7 | - | TRBV29-1 | - | 13 | CSVVAQESYEQYF | TGCAGCGTGGTAGCGCAGGAATCCTACGAGCAGTACTTC
TRBJ1-5 | few | TRBV6-1 | - | 13 | CASSEKEASVWHF | TGTGCCAGCAGTGAGAAGGAGGCGTCTGTATGGCATTTT
TRBJ1-5 | few | TRBV19 | TRBD1 | 15 | CASSDRDSSNQPQHF | TGTGCCAGTAGCGACCGGGACAGTAGCAATCAGCCCCAGCATTTT
TRBJ2-1 | - | TRBV29-1 | - | 10 | CSVVSSHQFF | TGCAGCGTTGTTTCGTCTCACCAGTTCTTC
TRBJ1-1 | few | TRBV2 | TRBD1 | 14 | CASSDHRGRAEAFF | TGTGCCAGCAGTGACCACAGGGGGCGGGCTGAAGCTTTCTTT
TRBJ2-6 | - | TRBV5-1 | - | 19 | CASSPVGTRNFSGANVLTF | TGCGCCAGCAGCCCCGTCGGGACCAGAAATTTCTCTGGGGCCAACGTCCTGACTTTC